This TCR beta chain was recovered during a study of cytomegalovirus exposure and HLA in healthy donors. Study results and caveats: Cytomegalovirus-associated TCR beta chains were listed, numbering over 150.

The CDR3 is made up of 17 amino acids. The ends were cut back, 1 base at V and 3 bases at J, with 13 bases in the middle. Germline CDR1 is MGHRA and CDR2 is YSYEKL. For this clone: What it binds is not known.

The protocol was immunoSEQ multiplex PCR, while the TCRdb copy is restricted to in-frame clones and leaves out a portion. The sample has about 140,000 clones, 70% to 90% seen once. The TCR sequence derives from a woman younger than 30 in good health and CMV-seropositive. This sequence joins TRBV4-1 and TRBJ1-6, with D possibly being TRBD1 (5 bases). The sequencing input was PBMCs. The CDR3 spells CASSQAASTDYNSPLHF. The CDR3 nucleotides are TGCGCCAGCAGCCAAGCAGCGTCGACAGACTATAATTCACCCCTCCACTTT.